The 17 T cell receptor beta chains reported below all come from one sample, sequenced in a study of radiation and T cells in renal cell carcinoma. Described time point: baseline pretreatment blood. Treatment: 15 Gy SBRT to primary tumor, nephrectomy 4 weeks later. The protocol was immunoSEQ multiplex PCR, while the TCRdb copy is restricted to in-frame clones and leaves out a portion. The sample includes 55,000 to 65,000 clones, approximately 80% of them seen just once. The material sequenced was blood, taken from a patient whose treatment included radiotherapy and nephrectomy. These receptors were obtained from a man aged 60 to 75 with renal cell carcinoma.

This chain connects TRBV18 to TRBJ1-2; possible D gene TRBD1, 6 bases. Trimming cost V 3 bases and J 3 bases, with 11 bases left between them. This CDR3 has 14 residues. The germline V gene encodes CDR1 KGHSH and CDR2 LQKENI. In nucleotides, the CDR3 is TGTGCCAGCTCACCTTCAGGGGCCCACTATGGCTACACCTTC. It yields the protein CASSPSGAHYGYTF.

The rearrangement links TRBV7-2 to TRBJ2-3, with 7 bases matching TRBD1. CDR1 is SGHTA and CDR2 is FQGNSA in the germline V gene. The CDR3 loop spans 13 amino acids. J gave up 5 bases and V 5 bases, and 4 bases lay outside the gene matches. The CDR3 coding sequence is TGTGCCAGCAGCATAAACAGGGGAGATACGCAGTATTTT. Protein: CASSINRGDTQYF.

This chain uses TRBV5-1 with TRBJ1-5; no clear D gene. V lost 4 bases and J 5 bases, leaving 10 bases between the germline ends. Germline V gene sequence: CDR1 SGHRS, CDR2 YFSETQ. The CDR3 length is 13 residues. The CDR3 region is CASSTGKDQPQHF. The CDR3 DNA reads TGCGCCAGCAGCACCGGTAAAGATCAGCCCCAGCATTTT.

The chain is built from TRBV5-1 and TRBJ1-2, with TRBD1 as a possible D gene (5 bases). The CDR3 has 13 amino acids. Trimming took off 1 base at V and 4 bases at J, with 8 bases between the two ends. From germline, CDR1 is SGHRS and CDR2 YFSETQ. The CDR3 sequence: CASSLSGGYGYTF. DNA of the CDR3: TGCGCCAGCAGCTTGAGCGGGGGCTATGGCTACACCTTC.

The chain couples TRBV7-9 to TRBJ1-2; D unclear. The CDR3 contains 12 residues. Trimming cost V 1 base and J 8 bases, with 8 bases left between them. Germline CDR1 and CDR2: SEHNR and FQNEAQ (reference sequence). The CDR3 spells CASSLEGGGYTF. The DNA of the CDR3 is TGTGCCAGCAGCTTAGAAGGTGGAGGCTACACCTTC.

V is TRBV27 and J is TRBJ1-4, with 9 bases matching TRBD1. V was clipped by 6 bases and J by 0 bases; unmatched bases: 5. Germline V gene data show CDR1 as MNHEY and CDR2 as SMNVEV (reference sequence). CDR3 length equals 16 residues. The CDR3 DNA is TGTGCCAGCAGGGGACAGGGTGCTTCAACTAATGAAAAACTGTTTTTT. Protein product: CASRGQGASTNEKLFF.

The chain carries TRBV9 and TRBJ2-2; 10 nucleotides line up with TRBD2. With V trimmed by 0 bases and J by 2 bases, 4 bases remained unmatched. Germline CDR1 SGDLS, CDR2 YYNGEE. There are 17 residues in the CDR3. CDR3 sequence: CASSVAVAGGNTGELFF. Here the CDR3 DNA reads TGTGCCAGCAGCGTAGCGGTAGCGGGGGGCAACACCGGGGAGCTGTTTTTT.

The rearrangement uses TRBV14 and TRBJ2-5; possibly TRBD1 or TRBD2 for D (5 bases each). This CDR3 spans 15 amino acids. The germline V gene encodes CDR1 SGHDN and CDR2 FVKESK. The V gene lost 1 base and the J gene lost 1 base, with 10 bases spanning the gap. CDR3 DNA: TGTGCCAGCAGCCAAGGGTCCGGGGCCCAAGAGACCCAGTACTTC. This encodes CASSQGSGAQETQYF.

The chain links TRBV27 to TRBJ2-2; 7 positions match TRBD2. Per germline, CDR1 MNHEY and CDR2 SMNVEV (reference sequence). The length of the CDR3 is 15 residues. The V segment lost 3 bases and the J segment 3 bases; nucleotides outside the gene matches: 4. The CDR3 is CASSLGRGYTGELFF. CDR3 nucleotides: TGTGCCAGCAGTTTGGGGAGGGGATACACCGGGGAGCTGTTTTTT.

The J gene is TRBJ2-3, the V gene TRBV9, with D unclear. The germline V and J ends were trimmed by 0 bases and 5 bases, with 4 bases remaining between them. The V gene's germline CDR1 is SGDLS and CDR2 YYNGEE. This CDR3 has 12 amino acids. The DNA for the CDR3 is TGTGCCAGCAGCGTAGAAAGAGATACGCAGTATTTT. It codes for CASSVERDTQYF.

The table lists this clone with many counts. This chain joins TRBV6-6 and TRBJ1-3; D is uncertain. CDR1 MNHNY and CDR2 SVGAGI come from the germline V gene (reference sequence). The length of the CDR3 is 11 residues. Trimming cost V 10 bases and J 4 bases, with 8 bases left between them. The CDR3 spells CATAGGNTIYF. The CDR3 DNA sequence: TGTGCCACCGCCGGGGGAAACACCATATATTTT.

The rearrangement uses TRBV15 and TRBJ1-2; 10 bases agree with TRBD1. With 4 bases clipped from V and 5 bases from J, the junction kept 10 bases outside the gene matches. This CDR3 comprises 16 residues. CDR1 and CDR2 from the germline V gene are LNHNV and YYDKDF (reference sequence). The DNA for the CDR3 is TGTGCCACCAGCACACGCAAGGGGACAGGGGATTATGGCTACACCTTC. Amino acid sequence: CATSTRKGTGDYGYTF.

The J gene is TRBJ2-5, the V gene TRBV18; weak D call: TRBD1 (5 bases). The CDR3 is 16 residues long. V was cut by 5 bases and J by 2 bases, with 18 bases left in between. Germline loops: CDR1 KGHSH, CDR2 LQKENI. CDR3 region: CASSKGVGSGQETQYF. The CDR3 nucleotides read TGTGCCAGCTCAAAAGGGGTAGGGTCAGGGCAAGAGACCCAGTACTTC.

The chain recombines TRBV9 with TRBJ2-5; D not certain. There are 12 residues in the CDR3. The V gene lost 4 bases and the J gene lost 0 bases, with 4 bases spanning the gap. CDR1 is SGDLS and CDR2 is YYNGEE in the germline V gene. This CDR3 is CASSTYQETQYF. The CDR3 bases are TGTGCCAGCAGCACGTACCAAGAGACCCAGTACTTC.

V gene TRBV4-3 combines with J gene TRBJ1-4; tentatively, D is TRBD1 (5 bases). Germline CDR1 and CDR2: LGHNA and YSLEER. This CDR3 is 15 amino acids long. The V end lost 0 bases, the J end lost 6 bases, and 11 bases lay between the germline ends. The CDR3 region is CASSQDRQGDEKLFF. In DNA form, the CDR3 reads TGCGCCAGCAGCCAAGATCGGCAGGGCGATGAAAAACTGTTTTTT.

This clone was observed a single time. The chain links TRBV6-1 to TRBJ2-3; TRBD1 matches at 10 bases. Germline V gene data show CDR1 as MNHNS and CDR2 as SASEGT. The CDR3 runs 15 residues. The trim removed 5 bases at V and 4 bases at J, leaving 6 bases unmatched. The CDR3 reads CASSPDRGPADTQYF. CDR3 coding DNA: TGTGCCAGCAGTCCAGACAGGGGGCCCGCAGATACGCAGTATTTT.

The rearrangement links TRBV7-9 to TRBJ1-1, with TRBD1 matching 7 bases. CDR3 length equals 16 residues. CDR1 and CDR2 from the germline V gene are SEHNR and FQNEAQ (reference sequence). With 1 base clipped from V and 0 bases from J, the junction kept 5 bases outside the gene matches. Here the CDR3 reads CASSLDRGGMNTEAFF. DNA for the CDR3: TGTGCCAGCAGCTTAGACAGGGGAGGGATGAACACTGAAGCTTTCTTT. The entire variable domain, with the rest obtained from reference TRBV7-9 and TRBJ1-1, is as follows: DTGVSQNPRHKITKRGQNVTFRCDPISEHNRLYWYRQTLGQGPEFLTYFQNEAQLEKSRLLSDRFSAERPKGSFSTLEIQRTEQGDSAMYLCASSLDRGGMNTEAFFGQGTRLTVV.